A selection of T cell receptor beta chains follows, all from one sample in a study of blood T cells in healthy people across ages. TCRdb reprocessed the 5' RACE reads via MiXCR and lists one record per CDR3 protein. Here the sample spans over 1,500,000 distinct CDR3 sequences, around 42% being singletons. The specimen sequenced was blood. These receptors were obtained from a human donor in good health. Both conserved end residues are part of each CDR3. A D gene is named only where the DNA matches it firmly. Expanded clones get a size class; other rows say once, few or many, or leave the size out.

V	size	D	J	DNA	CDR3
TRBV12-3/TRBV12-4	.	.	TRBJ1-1	TGTGCCAGCAGTTTCTCGTGGGGGAACACTGAAGCTTTCTTT	CASSFSWGNTEAFF
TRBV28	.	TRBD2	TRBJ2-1	TGTGCCGGCAGTCCAATAGCGGGTTCCTACCAGTACTACAATGAGCAGTTCTTC	CAGSPIAGSYQYYNEQFF
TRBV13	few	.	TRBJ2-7	TGTGCCAGCAGCCTTATCGCGGGCGAGCAGTACTTC	CASSLIAGEQYF
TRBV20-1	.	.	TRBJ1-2	TGCAGTGCTAGAGATAGGACAGTCCGGCTCTATGGCTACACCTTC	CSARDRTVRLYGYTF
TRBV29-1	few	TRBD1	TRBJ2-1	TGCAGCGCGGAGGGACAGGGGCGGGTGGAGCAGTTCTTC	CSAEGQGRVEQFF
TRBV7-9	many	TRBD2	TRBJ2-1	TGCGCCAGCAGCTGGGGGGGAGGGAATGAGCAGTTCTTC	CASSWGGGNEQFF
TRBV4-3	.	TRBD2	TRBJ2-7	TGCGCCACCTCCGCCGGGACTAGCGGCTACGAGCAGTACTTC	CATSAGTSGYEQYF
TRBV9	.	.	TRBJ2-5	TGTGCCAGCAGCCCGGAACAGGGATACCAAGAGACCCAGTACTTC	CASSPEQGYQETQYF
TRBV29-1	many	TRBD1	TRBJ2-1	TGCAGCGTTTCGGACTATGGACAGGGGGGCAATGAGCAGTTCTTC	CSVSDYGQGGNEQFF
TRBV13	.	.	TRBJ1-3	TGTGCCAGCAGCTTAGCGGTGAGCTCTGGAAACACCATATATTTT	CASSLAVSSGNTIYF
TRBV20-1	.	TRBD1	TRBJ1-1	TGCAGTGCTTGGGGACAGGTGAACACTGAAGCTTTCTTT	CSAWGQVNTEAFF
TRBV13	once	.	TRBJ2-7	TGTGCCAGCAGCTCGGGACGATCCGAGCAGTACTTC	CASSSGRSEQYF
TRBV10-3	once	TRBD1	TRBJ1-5	TGTGCCATCAGTGAGTCGAACAGGACAGGGCTAAATCAGCCCCGGCATTTT	CAISESNRTGLNQPRHF
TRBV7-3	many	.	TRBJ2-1	TGTGCCAGCAGCTCAGACCCCAGGAATGAGCAGTTCTTC	CASSSDPRNEQFF
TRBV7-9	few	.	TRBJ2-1	TGTGCCAGCAGCTCTAGGGACGGGAGCTCCTACAATGAGCAGTTCTTC	CASSSRDGSSYNEQFF
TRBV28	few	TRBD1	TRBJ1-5	TGTGCCAGCGGACTAACAGGGGAACCGCCCCAGCATTTT	CASGLTGEPPQHF
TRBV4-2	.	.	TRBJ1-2	TGTGCCAGCAGCCAAGGGGGTCTCTTTAGCCATGGCTACACCTTC	CASSQGGLFSHGYTF
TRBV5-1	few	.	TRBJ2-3	TGCGCCAGCAGCTTGGTCGCAGGGAACGCAGATACGCAGTATTTT	CASSLVAGNADTQYF
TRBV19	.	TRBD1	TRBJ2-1	TGTGCCAGTACCCCTCGGACAGGCGTTCATGAGCAGTTCTTC	CASTPRTGVHEQFF
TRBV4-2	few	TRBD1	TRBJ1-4	TGTGCCAGCAGTCCTCCGGGACAGGGGAACGAAAAACTGTTTTTT	CASSPPGQGNEKLFF
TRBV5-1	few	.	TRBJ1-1	TGCGCCAGCAGCTTCCGGGGTTCAACGGTGGGGACTGAAGCTTTCTTT	CASSFRGSTVGTEAFF
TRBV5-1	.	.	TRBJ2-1	TGCGCCAGCAGCCCCCCCAGCGCCAATGAGCAGTTCTTC	CASSPPSANEQFF
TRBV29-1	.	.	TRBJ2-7	TGCAGCGCTAAGGACCCGGCTGGGGAGCAGTACTTC	CSAKDPAGEQYF
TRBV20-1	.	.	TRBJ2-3	TGCAGTGCCCCCGGGACAGCGGGAGGCACAGATACGCAGTATTTT	CSAPGTAGGTDTQYF
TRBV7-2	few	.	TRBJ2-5	TGTGCCAGCAGCCCTCAGACGGACCAAGAGACCCAGTACTTC	CASSPQTDQETQYF
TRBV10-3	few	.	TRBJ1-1	TGTGCCATCAATCCCGCTGAGAACACTGAAGCTTTCTTT	CAINPAENTEAFF
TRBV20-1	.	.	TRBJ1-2	TGCAGTGCAGCCGGACAGACAAACTATGGCTACACCTTC	CSAAGQTNYGYTF
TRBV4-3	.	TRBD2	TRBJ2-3	TGCGCCAGCAGCCAAGAACTAGCGGGGACAAAGGGTGATACGCAGTATTTT	CASSQELAGTKGDTQYF
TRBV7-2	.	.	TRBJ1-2	TGTGCCAGCAGCTTAAATTGGATAGGCTACACCTTC	CASSLNWIGYTF
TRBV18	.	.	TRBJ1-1	TGTGCCAGCTCACCAGCCGCCAGCCTGAACACTGAAGCTTTCTTT	CASSPAASLNTEAFF
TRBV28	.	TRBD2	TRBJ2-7	TGTGCCAGCAGCTCTGTACTAGCGGGGGAGTACGAGCAGTACTTC	CASSSVLAGEYEQYF
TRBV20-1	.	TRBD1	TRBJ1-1	TGCAGTGCCAAGAACCCCGGACAGGCTGAAGCTTTCTTT	CSAKNPGQAEAFF
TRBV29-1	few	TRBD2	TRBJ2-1	TGCAGCGTAACAGGACTAGTGGGGGGGAGCTACAATGAGCAGTTCTTC	CSVTGLVGGSYNEQFF
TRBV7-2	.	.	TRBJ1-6	TGTGCCAGCAGCTTAGTGTCTCAGGTCTATTCACCCCTCCACTTT	CASSLVSQVYSPLHF
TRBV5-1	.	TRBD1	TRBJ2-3	TGCGCCAGCAGCGCCCTGCCCCGGGACAGTTTAGCTAGCACAGATACGCAGTATTTT	CASSALPRDSLASTDTQYF